Listed below are T cell receptor beta chains from one sample, sequenced in a study. MiXCR was run by TCRdb on the RT-PCR reads, yielding one entry per CDR3 protein. This sample has fewer than 800,000 distinct CDR3 sequences, with 14% found just once. The sequenced sample was memory CD4+ T cells from blood. These receptors all come from a female donor in good health, serving as a healthy control. The CDR3 runs from the conserved cysteine through the conserved F or W. D genes are given only for firm matches. Clone size is given for some rows only: seen once, a few or many times, or a class if the clone is expanded.

v_call	clone_size	d_call	j_call	cdr3_nt	cdr3_aa
TRBV11-2	-	-	TRBJ2-3	TGTGCCAGCTCGCGGAGCCTAGCAGCCAGAGATACGCAGTATTTT	CASSRSLAARDTQYF
TRBV4-2	many	-	TRBJ1-2	TGTGCCAGCAGCCAAGATTTGGGTATTGGGGCGGATGGCTACACCTTC	CASSQDLGIGADGYTF
TRBV7-6	few	-	TRBJ2-6	TGTGCCAGCAAAAAGGATCTCTCTGGGGCCAACGTCCTGACTTTC	CASKKDLSGANVLTF
TRBV20-1	-	TRBD2	TRBJ2-3	TGCAGTGCCCGGGGGGACCTTCTAACTAGCACAGATACGCAGTATTTT	CSARGDLLTSTDTQYF
TRBV7-9	-	-	TRBJ1-4	TGTGCCAGCAGCTCAACGGGGGGGGGTAAACTGTTTTTT	CASSSTGGGKLFF
TRBV19	few	TRBD2	TRBJ2-3	TGTGCCAGTAGTCCCCTAGCGGGAGGCGCCTCCACAGATACGCAGTATTTT	CASSPLAGGASTDTQYF
TRBV12-5	-	-	TRBJ2-3	TGTGCTAGTGCCCCCCCCCCGGGCCAACGAAGCACAGATACGCAGTATTTT	CASAPPPGQRSTDTQYF
TRBV7-9	many	-	TRBJ1-5	TGTGCCAGCAGCCCGAGGGACGGCAATCAGCCCCAGCATTTT	CASSPRDGNQPQHF
TRBV6-5	-	TRBD1	TRBJ1-5	TGTGCCAGCAGTGAATCTTCAGGGGGCAGGACGCCCCAGCATTTT	CASSESSGGRTPQHF
TRBV24-1	-	-	TRBJ2-3	TGTGCCACCAGTGATACAGGACCTAGCACAGATACGCAGTATTTT	CATSDTGPSTDTQYF
TRBV29-1	few	TRBD1	TRBJ1-1	TGCAGCACAAAGGGGACAGCGAACACTGAAGCTTTCTTT	CSTKGTANTEAFF
TRBV27	-	-	TRBJ2-1	TGTGCCAGCAGCTCCGGAAGGGCCCTCACCAATGAGCAGTTCTTC	CASSSGRALTNEQFF